The 14 T cell receptor beta chains below were found in one sample sequenced in a study of Ad26.COV2.S vaccination and SARS-CoV-2 variants. Produced via immunoSEQ multiplex PCR; TCRdb's table is partial and in-frame only. Of over 130,000 clones in the sample, roughly 90% were seen once. The material was peripheral blood, obtained after recovery from COVID-19. These receptor sequences come from a human donor who had recovered from COVID-19.

The rearrangement joins TRBV12-3 or TRBV12-4 to TRBJ2-1; tentatively, D is TRBD1 (5 bases). V lost 6 bases and J lost 5, with 11 bases in between. This CDR3 spans 13 amino acids. DNA for the CDR3: TGTGCCAGCAGCGGCAGGGAAGACAATGAGCAGTTCTTC. Translation: CASSGREDNEQFF.

This clone came up a few times. The genes are TRBV19 and TRBJ1-2, with unresolved D. CDR3 size: 13 residues. Germline CDR1 is LNHDA and CDR2 is SQIVND (reference sequence). Trimming stripped 5 bases from V and 6 bases from J, with 13 bases between. The CDR3 loop is CASSLIQPDGYTF. In nucleotides, the CDR3 is TGTGCCAGTAGTCTTATACAGCCCGATGGCTACACCTTC.

This clone has only one observation. The chain joins TRBV7-2 to TRBJ2-2; 11 bases are shared with TRBD1. CDR1 and CDR2 (germline): SGHTA, FQGNSA. This CDR3 is 14 amino acids long. The junction had 1 base not matched to a gene; V was cut back by 4 bases and J by 6 bases. The CDR3 region has the DNA TGTGCCAGCAGCTGGGACAGGGGGGCCGGGGAGCTGTTTTTT. It codes for CASSWDRGAGELFF.

The chain joins TRBV27 to TRBJ1-5, with D unclear. V lost 6 bases, J lost 5 bases, and 14 bases lay in between. The CDR3 has 14 amino acids. Germline V gene sequence: CDR1 MNHEY, CDR2 SMNVEV (reference sequence). This chain's CDR3 is CASSVQSSDQPQHF. Here the CDR3 DNA reads TGTGCCAGCAGCGTACAGTCAAGCGATCAGCCCCAGCATTTT.

The chain uses TRBV6-2 or TRBV6-3 and TRBJ1-1; D is possibly TRBD1 (6 bases). The CDR3 consists of 14 residues. In germline, CDR1 is MNHEY, CDR2 SVGEGT. Deletions cut 2 bases from V and 11 bases from J, with 18 bases between. Here the CDR3 DNA reads TGTGCCAGCAGTTACGGGCAGGGGAGGTTGGTGGCTTTCTTT. Its translation is CASSYGQGRLVAFF.

Only one count was recorded for this clone. V and J are TRBV24-1 and TRBJ1-2; weak D call: TRBD1 (6 bases). V was shortened by 9 bases and J by 6 bases, with 19 bases between the two germline ends. This CDR3 has 14 amino acids. Per germline, CDR1 KGHDR and CDR2 SFDVKD. CDR3 sequence (DNA): TGTGCCACCGGCTCAACGACAGGCCTAGATGGCTACACCTTC. Translating it yields CATGSTTGLDGYTF.

The V and J genes are TRBV5-4 and TRBJ1-2, with D hard to call. The CDR3 covers 14 residues. CDR1 and CDR2 from the germline V gene are SGHNT and YYREEE (reference sequence). The ends were cut back, 4 bases at V and 7 bases at J, with 17 bases in the middle. Here the CDR3 reads CASSPMTDRSGYTF. The CDR3 DNA sequence: TGTGCCAGCAGCCCTATGACCGACCGTAGTGGCTACACCTTC.

This chain connects TRBV5-4 to TRBJ2-3, with TRBD2 identical over 11 bases. Trimming took 4 bases from V and 3 from J; bases not matched to a gene: 7. CDR1 SGHNT and CDR2 YYREEE come from the germline V gene (reference sequence). The CDR3 loop spans 16 amino acids. The CDR3 is CASSPFSGGVTDTQYF. CDR3 DNA sequence: TGTGCCAGCAGCCCCTTTAGCGGGGGGGTAACAGATACGCAGTATTTT. Full variable domain (rest looked up from reference TRBV5-4 and TRBJ2-3): ETGVTQSPTHLIKTRGQQVTLRCSSQSGHNTVSWYQQALGQGPQFIFQYYREEENGRGNFPPRFSGLQFPNYSSELNVNALELDDSALYLCASSPFSGGVTDTQYFGPGTRLTVL.

This chain connects TRBV28 to TRBJ1-5, with no clear D. This CDR3 region has 16 residues. From germline, CDR1 is MDHEN and CDR2 SYDVKM. V shed 4 bases and J shed 0 bases, with 13 bases lying between them. This chain's CDR3 is CASSSTAGYSNQPQHF. The CDR3 region has the DNA TGTGCCAGCAGTTCAACCGCTGGGTATAGCAATCAGCCCCAGCATTTT.

The V call is TRBV20-1, the J call TRBJ1-5; no firm D call. CDR1 DFQATT and CDR2 SNEGSKA come from the germline V gene (reference sequence). The CDR3 has 11 amino acids. Trimming took 0 bases from V and 6 from J, leaving 3 bases between them. CDR3 sequence: CSARDRQPQHF. CDR3 DNA sequence: TGCAGTGCTAGAGATCGTCAGCCCCAGCATTTT.

This sequence joins TRBV5-6 and TRBJ1-2, with D unresolved. Per the germline V gene, CDR1 is SGHDT and CDR2 is YYEEEE. The CDR3 is made up of 13 amino acids. Trimming pared 1 base from V and 2 bases from J, leaving 6 bases between. DNA of the CDR3: TGTGCCAGCAGCTTGTCCGGGAACTATGGCTACACCTTC. This encodes CASSLSGNYGYTF.

This clone came up a few times. The chain is built from TRBV7-9 and TRBJ2-1; D uncertain. The CDR3 spans 15 residues. Germline loops: CDR1 SEHNR, CDR2 FQNEAQ (reference sequence). The V gene lost 1 base and the J gene lost 7 bases, with 14 bases spanning the gap. CDR3 bases: TGTGCCAGCAGCTTAGTTGTAGGGTCTAGGAATGAGCAGTTCTTC. Residues: CASSLVVGSRNEQFF.

The gene calls are TRBV18 and TRBJ2-7, with a tentative D call TRBD1 (6 bases). The CDR3 spans 13 residues. Per germline, CDR1 KGHSH and CDR2 LQKENI. V was pared by 4 bases and J by 5 bases, with 12 bases between. The DNA of the CDR3 is TGTGCCAGCTCACGATCTAAGGGGGACGAGCAGTACTTC. This gives the protein CASSRSKGDEQYF.

There are a few counts of this clone. The chain has TRBV14 and TRBJ1-3; no firm D call. Trimming removed 1 base from V and 4 bases from J, with 2 bases in between. Germline-derived CDR1 and CDR2 are SGHDN and FVKESK. The CDR3 runs 12 residues. The CDR3 DNA reads TGTGCCAGCAGCCAAGCAGGAAACACCATATATTTT. Amino acid sequence: CASSQAGNTIYF.